The 25 T cell receptor beta chains below come from one sample, sequenced in a study of tumor and adjacent non-tumor tissue in lung cancer. Three rounds of nested PCR, following a modified ARM-PCR protocol, produced the TCRbeta library. TCRdb reprocessed the multiplex PCR reads with MiXCR, giving one entry per CDR3 protein. The data hold approximately 44,000 distinct CDR3 sequences, with roughly 60% observed a single time. The template was RNA from unsorted bulk tissue. More than 3 cm separated this lung sample from the edge of the tumor. Sequenced input: distant non-tumor lung tissue. These receptors all come from a man in his forties or fifties with non-small cell lung cancer.

In its sample, this clonotype was seen once. One end of the junction is discordant with germline, which a read error may explain. The chain employs TRBV11-2 and TRBJ2-4, with 9 bases aligning to TRBD2. Germline V CDR1 and CDR2: SGHAT, FQNNGV. The CDR3 covers 17 residues. The CDR3 nucleotides are TGTGGCAGCAGAGCCTCCAGCGGGGGGCTAGCCAAAAACATTCAGTACTTC. It codes for CGSRASSGGLAKNIQYF.

This clonotype was found many times. The chain recombines TRBV30 with TRBJ1-5, with D unclear. This CDR3 is built from 14 residues. Germline lookup yields CDR1 GTSNPN and CDR2 SVGIG (reference sequence). Trimming took off 3 bases at V and 1 base at J, with 10 bases between the two ends. CDR3 coding DNA: TGTGCCTGGAGCCAAACAACAAGCAATCAGCCCCAGCATTTT. It is translated as CAWSQTTSNQPQHF.

In the case of this clonotype: One junction end does not reproduce the germline sequence, and a read error may be involved. This chain joins TRBV6-1 and TRBJ2-6; 7 bases align to TRBD1. This CDR3 region has 15 residues. CDR1 and CDR2 (germline): MNHNS, SASEGT. The CDR3 loop is CVSVKGADGASVLTF. The CDR3 region has the DNA TGTGTCAGCGTCAAGGGGGCTGATGGGGCCAGCGTCCTGACTTTC.

This chain connects TRBV20-1 to TRBJ2-7, with TRBD2 matching 7 bases. J gave up 0 bases and V 6 bases, and 8 bases lay outside the gene matches. The length of the CDR3 is 14 residues. In germline, CDR1 is DFQATT, CDR2 SNEGSKA (reference sequence). The CDR3 region is CSATPGGSSYEQYF. The CDR3 nucleotides read TGCAGTGCCACCCCCGGGGGGAGCTCCTACGAGCAGTACTTC.

As for this clonotype: No conserved phenylalanine or tryptophan is present at the end of the CDR3, so a read error is the likely explanation. CDR3 sequence reads: CANSWGGGGLTDTQYY. The CDR3 bases are TGTGCCAACAGCTGGGGGGGAGGAGGCCTCACAGATACGCAGTATTAT. V and J are TRBV11-2 and TRBJ2-3; 7 nucleotides agree with TRBD2. Germline loops: CDR1 SGHAT, CDR2 FQNNGV. CDR3 length: 16 residues.

This clonotype was seen many times. The V gene is TRBV12-3 or TRBV12-4, the J gene TRBJ2-5, with D uncertain. The CDR3 totals 16 residues. V dropped 5 bases and J dropped 5 bases, with 21 bases sitting between them. CDR3 DNA sequence: TGTGCCAGCAGTAACCGGGCCCGAAGATCCCTGGAGACCCAGTACTTC. This sequence encodes CASSNRARRSLETQYF.

This clonotype was seen repeatedly, ten times or more. V gene TRBV20-1 combines with J gene TRBJ1-2; D ambiguous. V dropped 1 base and J dropped 6 bases, with 3 bases sitting between them. The CDR3 spans 10 residues. The V gene's germline CDR1 is DFQATT and CDR2 SNEGSKA (reference sequence). The CDR3 sequence: CSARGDGYTF. For the CDR3, the DNA is TGCAGTGCTAGAGGTGATGGCTACACCTTC.

V is TRBV7-3 and J is TRBJ1-2; D is undetermined. Germline CDR1 and CDR2: SGHTA and FQGTGA. The V end was cut by 4 bases, the J end by 6 bases, with 12 bases between. CDR3 length equals 13 residues. In DNA form, the CDR3 reads TGTGCCAGCAGCTCGGGCCCTGGCGATGGCTACACCTTC. Translation gives CASSSGPGDGYTF.

With respect to this clonotype: The junction and the germline gene differ at one end; a read error may be behind it. This chain connects TRBV5-4 to TRBJ1-4, with D perhaps matching TRBD1 (5 bases). CDR3 length: 14 residues. Per germline, CDR1 SGHNT and CDR2 YYREEE (reference sequence). The CDR3 region is CTSSPGLINEKLFF. CDR3 coding DNA: TGTACCAGCAGCCCGGGACTGATTAATGAAAAACTGTTTTTT.

In regard to this clonotype: The junction differs from germline at one of its ends, possibly a read error. The chain has TRBV28 and TRBJ2-7, with a possible D match to TRBD1 (6 bases). In germline, CDR1 is MDHEN, CDR2 SYDVKM. CDR3 length: 16 residues. The CDR3 DNA sequence: TGTGCCAGCAGTCCGATATCAGGGGCCGCGGGCTACGAGCAGTATTTC. Residues: CASSPISGAAGYEQYF.

This clonotype was observed a few times. This chain uses TRBV20-1 with TRBJ2-3, with 10 bases that match TRBD2. V lost 4 bases to trimming and J lost 4 bases; unmatched junction nucleotides: 14. The germline CDR1 and CDR2 sequences are DFQATT and SNEGSKA (reference sequence). This CDR3 region has 17 residues. In nucleotides, the CDR3 is TGCAGTGCTACCTCACCGGGGGTAGCGGGAGGCGCAGATACGCAGTATTTT. It codes for CSATSPGVAGGADTQYF.

Details on this clonotype: The CDR3 end shows no conserved phenylalanine or tryptophan, and so a read error is likely. The genes are TRBV12-3 or TRBV12-4 and TRBJ2-5; D remains ambiguous. The CDR3 sequence is 13 residues long. V gave up 9 bases and J gave up 2 bases, with 13 bases separating them. CDR3 DNA sequence: TGTGCCAGTAGGCAGGATACACAAGAGACCCAGTACCTC. Translated: CASRQDTQETQYL.

Turning to this clonotype: The junction departs from germline at one end; a sequencing error may be responsible. The CDR3 reads CASSGGVNSGELFF. In DNA, the CDR3 is TGCGCCAGCAGTGGGGGAGTGAACAGCGGGGAGTTGTTTTTT. The genes are TRBV10-1 and TRBJ2-2; TRBD2 matches 7 bases. In germline, CDR1 is WNHNN, CDR2 SYGVQD (reference sequence). The CDR3 is made up of 14 amino acids.

This clonotype appeared many times. The chain links TRBV30 to TRBJ1-2, with unresolved D. V lost 2 bases, J lost 0 bases, and 7 bases lay in between. The length of the CDR3 is 13 residues. Germline V gene lookup returns CDR1 GTSNPN and CDR2 SVGIG (reference sequence). This CDR3 reads CAWSKGSNYGYTF. The DNA for the CDR3 is TGTGCCTGGAGTAAGGGATCTAACTATGGCTACACCTTC.

A word on this clonotype: Given a much more abundant clone one base away, this may be a read error. This chain joins TRBV2 and TRBJ2-1; maybe TRBD1 (6 bases). V was shortened by 2 bases and J by 9 bases, with 11 bases between the two germline ends. This CDR3 has 13 amino acids. The germline V gene has CDR1 SNHLY and CDR2 FYNNEI. The CDR3 region has the DNA TGTGCCAGCAGTGAACAGGGGTATAGTGAGCAGTTCTTC. Encoded protein: CASSEQGYSEQFF. Full variable domain (remainder filled in from reference TRBV2 and TRBJ2-1): EPEVTQTPSHQVTQMGQEVILRCVPISNHLYFYWYRQILGQKVEFLVSFYNNEISEKSEIFDDQFSVERPDGSNFTLKIRSTKLEDSAMYFCASSEQGYSEQFFGPGTRLTVL.

V usage is TRBV19 and J usage is TRBJ1-5; 8 nucleotides align to TRBD1. The germline gives CDR1 LNHDA, CDR2 SQIVND (reference sequence). V lost 8 bases to trimming and J lost 1 base; unmatched junction nucleotides: 7. This CDR3 comprises 15 residues. The CDR3 sequence is CASSDRGQSNQPQHF. The CDR3 bases are TGTGCCAGTTCTGACAGGGGCCAGAGCAATCAGCCCCAGCATTTT.

About this clonotype: A read error may explain this, as a much larger clone is one base away. Lacking the conserved final phenylalanine or tryptophan, this CDR3 likely reflects a read error. This chain links TRBV14 with TRBJ2-7; D remains ambiguous. The germline CDR1 and CDR2 sequences are SGHDN and FVKESK. The CDR3 extends over 17 amino acids. Trimming took 1 base from V and 6 from J, leaving 22 bases between them. CDR3 sequence (DNA): TGTGCCAGCAGCCAAGGATGGTCCGGAGCGCCCTTGGGCGAGCAGTACTTA. It encodes CASSQGWSGAPLGEQYL.

Points on this clonotype: A read error may account for a junction end that differs from germline. The genes are TRBV4-2 and TRBJ1-1; maybe TRBD1 (5 bases). The CDR3 is made up of 16 amino acids. CDR1 and CDR2 (germline): LGHNA, YNFKEQ. The CDR3 loop reads CACSLGLRRTNTEAFF. As DNA, the CDR3 is TGTGCCTGCAGCCTAGGGCTTAGACGGACAAACACTGAAGCTTTCTTT.

Concerning this clonotype: A much larger clone lies one base from this, so it may be a read error. The CDR3 region has the DNA TGCGCCAGCAGCTTGTCACCCCGGGTAGAGACCCAGTACTTC. It is translated as CASSLSPRVETQYF. This chain joins TRBV5-1 and TRBJ2-5; D unresolved. Germline CDR1 SGHRS, CDR2 YFSETQ. The CDR3 runs to 14 residues. Trimming left V 1 base short and J 4 bases short, with 11 bases between.

The chain has TRBV6-6 and TRBJ1-4; D uncertain. The V gene lost 8 bases and the J gene lost 7 bases, with 20 bases spanning the gap. CDR1 and CDR2 from the germline V gene are MNHNY and SVGAGI (reference sequence). The CDR3 has 15 residues. In DNA form, the CDR3 reads TGTGCCAGCGGTCCCCCAGAGACTGTAAGTGAAAAACTGTTTTTT. Its translation is CASGPPETVSEKLFF.

In the case of this clonotype: The final CDR3 position lacks the conserved phenylalanine or tryptophan, pointing to a likely read error. The rearrangement joins TRBV20-1 to TRBJ1-1; unclear D gene. V was cut by 4 bases and J by 7 bases, with 16 bases left in between. Looked up from germline, CDR1 is DFQATT and CDR2 is SNEGSKA (reference sequence). The CDR3 is 13 amino acids. The DNA for the CDR3 is TGCAGTGCTAACCGGGATCAATTCGGTGAAGCTTTCGTT. Its translation: CSANRDQFGEAFV.

The V call is TRBV21-1, the J call TRBJ2-6; whether TRBD1, the table's D call, matches the DNA was not checked. TRBV21-1 is annotated as a pseudogene. This CDR3 contains 19 residues. The CDR3 is CASVTYAGRTKAGANVLPF. The CDR3 DNA sequence: TGTGCCAGTGTTACGTACGCCGGGCGTACGAAGGCTGGGGCCAACGTCCTGCCTTTC.

Ten or more counts support this clonotype. This chain links TRBV4-1 with TRBJ2-3; tentatively, D is TRBD1 or TRBD2 (5 bases each). This CDR3 has 17 residues. V shed 3 bases and J shed 4 bases, with 20 bases lying between them. Germline-derived CDR1 and CDR2 are MGHRA and YSYEKL. CDR3 bases: TGCGCCAGCAGCCACCCTAGGGACGGTAGCAAGCCAGATACGCAGTATTTT. This encodes CASSHPRDGSKPDTQYF.

V gene TRBV12-3 or TRBV12-4 combines with J gene TRBJ1-6; 11 nucleotides line up with TRBD1. This CDR3 comprises 13 residues. CDR3 nucleotide sequence: TGTGTCAACAGTGGACAGGGGGCATCACCCCTCCACTTT. Translated, it gives CVNSGQGASPLHF.

To note about this clonotype: The conserved final phenylalanine or tryptophan is absent from the CDR3, which likely points to a read error. J is TRBJ2-7 and V is TRBV28, with D tentatively TRBD2 (6 bases). The CDR3 spans 16 residues. Per the germline V gene, CDR1 is MDHEN and CDR2 is SYDVKM. In nucleotides, the CDR3 is TGTGCCAGCAAGGGCGGCGGCATAGCGGAGGTCTACGAACAGTACTCC. Translation: CASKGGGIAEVYEQYS.